These 10 T cell receptor beta chains were all obtained from the same sample, sequenced in a study of beta chain features in type 1 diabetes. Regarding the study as a whole: TCRB CDR3s from Type 1 diabetes patients were moderately but significantly shorter in all four CD4+ subsets.

Reverse transcribing all isolated RNA meant expressed TCRB transcripts were sequenced. TCRdb's table, derived via immunoSEQ multiplex PCR, lists solely in-frame clones and lacks some. There are 150,000 to 200,000 clones in the sample; approximately 8.8% occur only once, and about 0.75% lies in the top ten. Their cognate antigens are unknown. Sequencing was performed on central memory CD4+ T cells from blood. The receptors stem from a woman in her thirties with type 1 diabetes.

There are a few counts of this clone. The chain carries TRBV6-6 and TRBJ1-5; D might be TRBD1 (5 bases). This CDR3 comprises 12 residues. Trimming pared 8 bases from V and 4 bases from J, leaving 9 bases between. The germline gives CDR1 MNHNY, CDR2 SVGAGI (reference sequence). This CDR3 reads CASDGGNQPQHF. The CDR3 bases are TGTGCCAGCGACGGGGGGAATCAGCCCCAGCATTTT.

This clone has more than one count but fewer than ten. The chain couples TRBV19 to TRBJ2-1, with a weak D call TRBD1 (5 bases). The V gene's germline CDR1 is LNHDA and CDR2 SQIVND (reference sequence). Trimming took off 0 bases at V and 8 bases at J, with 11 bases between the two ends. The CDR3 runs 14 residues. CDR3: CASSIDHQGYEQFF. Written as DNA, the CDR3 is TGTGCCAGTAGTATAGATCACCAGGGTTATGAGCAGTTCTTC.

This chain connects TRBV7-8 to TRBJ2-1; 8 positions match TRBD2. This CDR3 spans 15 amino acids. Looked up from germline, CDR1 is SGHVS and CDR2 is FQNEAQ. The trim removed 3 bases at V and 3 bases at J, leaving 4 bases unmatched. The CDR3 is CASSFSGIGYNEQFF. The CDR3 DNA is TGTGCCAGCAGCTTTAGCGGGATAGGCTACAATGAGCAGTTCTTC.

The chain uses TRBV30 and TRBJ2-1, with D perhaps matching TRBD2 (5 bases). Germline CDR1 reads GTSNPN; CDR2 reads SVGIG (reference sequence). Trimming cost V 0 bases and J 8 bases, with 17 bases left between them. This CDR3 comprises 15 residues. Written as DNA, the CDR3 is TGTGCCTGGAGTGTACGGGGTTCCCCTTTCCATGAGCAGTTCTTC. It encodes CAWSVRGSPFHEQFF.

This clone was counted only a few times. The chain employs TRBV2 and TRBJ1-5; D uncertain. CDR3 size: 14 residues. The ends were cut back, 5 bases at V and 6 bases at J, with 14 bases in the middle. CDR1 is SNHLY, CDR2 FYNNEI, per germline. The CDR3 DNA is TGTGCCAGCAGTCCGATGTCTCGGGGTCAGCCCCAGCATTTT. This gives the protein CASSPMSRGQPQHF.

The rearrangement links TRBV30 to TRBJ1-5; D is unclear. This CDR3 has 14 amino acids. V was clipped by 2 bases and J by 8 bases, with 16 bases between them. CDR1 and CDR2 (germline): GTSNPN, SVGIG (reference sequence). CDR3 coding DNA: TGTGCCTGGAGTCGTAACTCGGGGATGGAGCCCCAGCATTTT. Amino acids: CAWSRNSGMEPQHF.

This clone was recorded a few times. CDR3 region: CASSYYPGTGSETQYF. The DNA for the CDR3 is TGTGCCAGCAGTTACTACCCCGGGACAGGGTCAGAGACCCAGTACTTC. V is TRBV6-5 and J is TRBJ2-5, with 9 bases that match TRBD1. CDR3 length equals 16 residues. Germline V CDR1 and CDR2: MNHEY, SVGAGI. V shed 1 base and J 4 bases; nucleotides not matched to a gene: 7.

This sequence joins TRBV7-2 and TRBJ2-7, with 9 bases identical to TRBD1. Germline CDR1 is SGHTA and CDR2 is FQGNSA. With V trimmed by 7 bases and J by 5 bases, 9 bases remained unmatched. The CDR3 consists of 14 residues. CDR3 residues: CASKQTGTGNEQYF. CDR3 nucleotide sequence: TGTGCCAGCAAACAAACCGGGACAGGGAACGAGCAGTACTTC.

This clone was recorded a few times. The J gene is TRBJ2-3, the V gene TRBV29-1, with TRBD2 matching 9 bases. Unmatched junction bases numbered 0, after V lost 7 bases and J lost 1 base. CDR1 and CDR2 (germline): SQVTM, ANQGSEA. The CDR3 runs 12 residues. CDR3 sequence reads: CSGLAGTDTQYF. The CDR3 DNA is TGCAGCGGACTAGCGGGCACAGATACGCAGTATTTT.

There are a few counts of this clone. The chain uses TRBV5-1 and TRBJ2-3; 10 nucleotides match TRBD2. Germline values: CDR1 SGHRS, CDR2 YFSETQ. Trimming removed 0 bases from V and 2 bases from J; junction bases left unmatched: 3. CDR3 size: 16 residues. The CDR3 reads CASSLATSGDTDTQYF. In nucleotides, the CDR3 is TGCGCCAGCAGCTTGGCCACTAGCGGGGACACAGATACGCAGTATTTT.